This note documents a single T cell receptor beta chain sequence. Its target is unknown. TCRdb reprocessed the PCR reads with MiXCR, giving one entry per CDR3 protein. The repertoire holds around 300,000 distinct CDR3 sequences, with roughly 24% as singletons. Libraries of naive CD8 T cells were made from approximately 20,000 to 1,000,000 sorted cells. They used 10%, 30% or 50% RNA. CDR3 length: 14 residues. Unmatched junction bases numbered 4, after V lost 3 bases and J lost 4 bases. The germline gives CDR1 SGHRS, CDR2 YFSETQ. The data were obtained in a study of molecular identifiers for immune sequencing clone quantification. Notes on the study in general: Over 99% of CMV-specific effector molecules, but under 1% of naive ones, were in clones above 20 copies.

The sequenced sample was naive CD8+ T cells from blood, with Jurkat cell RNA spiked in. Subset denoted: FACS-sorted CD8+CD4-CCR7+CD45RA+ naive T cells. J is TRBJ1-1 and V is TRBV5-1; TRBD1 agrees at 9 bases. The receptor's source is a human donor in good health. Some libraries in this study had Jurkat cell RNA spiked in. DNA of the CDR3: TGCGCCAGCAGCTCGACAGGGGGTCCCACTGAAGCTTTCTTT. Translation: CASSSTGGPTEAFF.